A selection of T cell receptor beta chains follows, all from one sample in a study of immune heterogeneity within non-small cell lung tumors. MiXCR, applied by TCRdb to the multiplex PCR reads, yields one record per CDR3 protein. The sample contains some 9,900 distinct CDR3 sequences, about a quarter of which appear only once. Sequenced material: lung tumor tissue. The receptors shown here come from a woman aged 45 to 65 with non-small cell lung cancer. The CDR3 runs from the conserved cysteine through the conserved F or W. Each record gives: J gene, clone size, D gene, V gene, CDR3 DNA, CDR3 protein. The D gene is left open where the match is weak. Only some rows state a clone size, as once, few, many or a class for expanded clones.

TRBJ1-1 many NA TRBV19 TGTGCCAGTAGTATAGATGGCCGGCCTGAAGCTTTCTTT CASSIDGRPEAFF
TRBJ1-2 medium-sized NA TRBV30 TGTGCTGAGACAGGCGGCTATGGCTACACCTTC CAETGGYGYTF
TRBJ2-7 many NA TRBV10-1 TGCGCCAGCAGTGAGTCGGCCGACTACGAGCAGTACTTC CASSESADYEQYF
TRBJ2-1 few TRBD2 TRBV6-5 TGTGCCAGCAGTTACTCCTTTTCCCTAGCGGGAGACAATGAGCAGTTCTTC CASSYSFSLAGDNEQFF
TRBJ1-5 many NA TRBV19 TGTGCCAGTAGTCGGGGGACCGGACGGGGGGCTGATCAGCCCCAGCATTTT CASSRGTGRGADQPQHF
TRBJ2-3 many TRBD2 TRBV7-6 TGTGCCAGCAGCTTAGAGGGACTAGCGGGAGGGCGAGGAGATACGCAGTATTTT CASSLEGLAGGRGDTQYF
TRBJ1-1 many NA TRBV28 TGTGCCAGCAGTTTCTGGGGGCGCGACACTGAAGCTTTCTTT CASSFWGRDTEAFF
TRBJ2-4 NA TRBD2 TRBV5-1 TGCGCCAGCAGCTCCTCTGGCGGGAGGGTCCAGGGCATTCAGTACTTC CASSSSGGRVQGIQYF
TRBJ1-4 few NA TRBV6-1 TGTGCCAGCGGTGGGGGAATCGGGGGCGGCGTAGAAAAACTGTTTTTT CASGGGIGGGVEKLFF
TRBJ2-2 medium-sized NA TRBV18 TGTGCCAGCTCACCGGGACAAAACACCGGGGAGCTGTTTTTT CASSPGQNTGELFF
TRBJ2-1 many NA TRBV3-1 TGTGCCAGCAGCCAAGATTTAGAGCGGAATGAGCAGTTCTTC CASSQDLERNEQFF
TRBJ2-5 NA TRBD2 TRBV3-1 TGTGCCAGCAGCCAAGATCTCGGGGGGGGAAAAGAGATCCAGTACTTC CASSQDLGGGKEIQYF
TRBJ2-1 NA NA TRBV11-3 TGTGCCAGCAGCTTAGATTCCGTCATATACAATGAGCAGTTCTTC CASSLDSVIYNEQFF
TRBJ1-2 many TRBD1 TRBV24-1 TGTGCCACCAGTGATCCCGGACAGGGGGGCTATGGCTACACCTTC CATSDPGQGGYGYTF
TRBJ1-6 NA NA TRBV24-1 TGTGCCACTCAGGGGTTCTATAATTCACCCCTCCACTTT CATQGFYNSPLHF
TRBJ1-4 many TRBD1 TRBV6-1 TGTGCCAGCAGTTTAACAGGGGATGAAAAACTGTTTTTT CASSLTGDEKLFF
TRBJ1-1 many NA TRBV12-3/TRBV12-4 TGTGCCAGCAGTTTAGCGGAGGCAGGCTTTTTAGCTTTCTTT CASSLAEAGFLAFF
TRBJ2-7 NA TRBD2 TRBV5-4 TGTGCCAGCATCTTCTCGGGACTAGCGAGCTCCTACGAGCAGTACTTC CASIFSGLASSYEQYF
TRBJ1-2 medium-sized NA TRBV20-1 TGCAGTGCCCCATTCCCGGGGCAGGACTATGGCTACACCTTC CSAPFPGQDYGYTF
TRBJ2-4 NA TRBD2 TRBV7-9 TGTGCCAGCAGCTTTGGGGGGGGGGACAAAAACATTCAGTACTTC CASSFGGGDKNIQYF
TRBJ2-5 NA TRBD2 TRBV10-3 TGTGCCATCAGTGACTCTGGGACTAGCGGGGGGTACCAAGAGACCCAGTACTTC CAISDSGTSGGYQETQYF
TRBJ2-3 many TRBD2 TRBV5-6 TGTGCCAGCAGCCCCGCTAAGCGGGGCACCACAGATACGCAGTATTTT CASSPAKRGTTDTQYF
TRBJ2-1 NA NA TRBV6-1 TGTGCCAGCAGTGAATCAGGTGATGAGCAGTTCTTC CASSESGDEQFF
TRBJ2-2 NA NA TRBV11-2 TGTGCCAGCAGCCCGGGTCCGTGGCTATTTTTT CASSPGPWLFF
TRBJ1-4 many TRBD1 TRBV6-1 TGTGCCAGCAGTTTCGCCCCGGGACAGGGTCTCGAAAAACTGTTTTTT CASSFAPGQGLEKLFF
TRBJ2-1 many TRBD1 TRBV13 TGTGCCAGCAGCTGGGTAACAGGGGGCTCCTACAATGAGCAGTTCTTC CASSWVTGGSYNEQFF
TRBJ2-1 many NA TRBV19 TGTGCCAGTAGTCCGCGGGGTCTCAACAGGGAGCAGTTCTTC CASSPRGLNREQFF
TRBJ1-2 many NA TRBV5-1 TGCGCCAGCTCTCGGACAGACTATGGCTACACCTTC CASSRTDYGYTF
TRBJ2-3 medium-sized NA TRBV24-1 TGTGCCACCAGTGATTTTTATGGGGGCCCTAGGCAAGATACGCAGTATTTT CATSDFYGGPRQDTQYF
TRBJ1-6 many TRBD1 TRBV19 TGTGCCAGTAGTATGGGGACAGGGGGTTCGGATTCACCCCTCCACTTT CASSMGTGGSDSPLHF
TRBJ2-5 many NA TRBV5-1 TGCGCCAGCAGCTTGATTGGGGCCTCCCTAGGTGGGACCCAGTACTTC CASSLIGASLGGTQYF
TRBJ2-7 NA NA TRBV6-5 TGTGCCAGCAGTTACCCGCTGCGGTCCTCCTACGAGCAGTACTTC CASSYPLRSSYEQYF
TRBJ1-5 many NA TRBV6-1 TGTGCCAGCAGTGAAGTGAGAGGGACCAATCAGCCCCAGCATTTT CASSEVRGTNQPQHF
TRBJ2-2 medium-sized TRBD1 TRBV24-1 TGTGCCACCAGTGATTTAGGGGGGACAGGCGGAAACACCGGGGAGCTGTTTTTT CATSDLGGTGGNTGELFF
TRBJ1-2 many NA TRBV10-3 TGTGCCATCAGCGGGAAAGTAGACAGGACCTATGGCTACACCTTC CAISGKVDRTYGYTF
TRBJ1-5 many NA TRBV6-6 TGTGCCAGCAGTTACGGGTCCTATCAGCCCCAGCATTTT CASSYGSYQPQHF
TRBJ1-1 many TRBD1 TRBV10-3 TGTGCCATCAGCAGGGGGCACGACACTGAAGCTTTCTTT CAISRGHDTEAFF
TRBJ2-5 NA NA TRBV7-9 TGTGCCAGCAGCCTCCGGGACTCCCCAGGGACCCAGTACTTC CASSLRDSPGTQYF
TRBJ2-7 many NA TRBV28 TGTGCCAGCAGTTATAATGGACAGTCGTACGAGCAGTACTTC CASSYNGQSYEQYF
TRBJ2-7 medium-sized NA TRBV2 TGTGCCAGCATGTCTCCCCGTCGCTCCTACGAGCAGTACTTC CASMSPRRSYEQYF
TRBJ2-3 NA NA TRBV4-1 TGCGCCAGCAGTCGGGGCCCATCGGATACGCAGTATTTT CASSRGPSDTQYF
TRBJ1-1 many NA TRBV4-2 TGTGCCAGCAGCCAAGATTACAGCGGCATCGGGAACACTGAAGCTTTCTTT CASSQDYSGIGNTEAFF
TRBJ1-5 many TRBD1 TRBV20-1 TGCAGTGCGACGACAGGGGGGAAAAATCAGCCCCAGCATTTT CSATTGGKNQPQHF
TRBJ2-3 many TRBD2 TRBV10-3 TGTGCCATCAGCTCTAGCGGGGAGACAGATACGCAGTATTTT CAISSSGETDTQYF
TRBJ2-1 NA TRBD2 TRBV2 TGTGCCAGCAAGATAGCGGGGGGCTCCTACAATGAGCAGTTCTTC CASKIAGGSYNEQFF
TRBJ1-2 NA NA TRBV11-2 TGTGCCAGCAGCATCAAATCCGGGTGGGGCGGAGGCTACACCTTC CASSIKSGWGGGYTF